Below, one T cell receptor beta chain is given with its context. Version v3.0 of the immunoSEQ assay was performed at survey level. Method: immunoSEQ multiplex PCR; TCRdb's copy keeps in-frame clones and lacks some. The data hold 30,000 to 40,000 clones, with over 70% observed a single time. This CDR3 has 14 amino acids. V lost 0 bases and J lost 7, with 9 bases in between. Per germline, CDR1 MNHGY and CDR2 SAAAGT. The data were taken from a study of long-term antiretroviral therapy in people with HIV. The rearrangement uses TRBV6-8 and TRBJ1-4; D not certain. The specimen comprised unsorted PBMCs, sampled 3.1 years after starting antiretroviral therapy. The clonotype originates from a woman aged 50 to 60 with HIV. CDR3 sequence: CASSYSARAEKLFF. CDR3 in DNA: TGTGCCAGCAGTTACTCGGCGAGGGCTGAAAAACTGTTTTTT.